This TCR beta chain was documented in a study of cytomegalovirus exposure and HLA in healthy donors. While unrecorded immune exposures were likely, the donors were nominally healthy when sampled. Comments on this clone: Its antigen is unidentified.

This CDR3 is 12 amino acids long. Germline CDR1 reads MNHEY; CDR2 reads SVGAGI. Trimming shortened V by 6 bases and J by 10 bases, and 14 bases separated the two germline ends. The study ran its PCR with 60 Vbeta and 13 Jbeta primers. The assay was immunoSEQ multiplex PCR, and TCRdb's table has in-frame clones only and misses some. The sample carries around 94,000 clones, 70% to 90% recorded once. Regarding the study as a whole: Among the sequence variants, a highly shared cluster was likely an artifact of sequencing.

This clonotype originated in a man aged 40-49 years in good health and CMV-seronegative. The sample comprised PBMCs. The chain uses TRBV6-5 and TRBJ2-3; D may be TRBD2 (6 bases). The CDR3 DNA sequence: TGTGCCAGCAGATCCACTAGCCGGGCGCAGTATTTT. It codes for CASRSTSRAQYF.